This is a list of T cell receptor beta chains from one sample in a study of early T cells in non-severe SARS-CoV-2 infection. TCRdb analysed the 5' RACE reads with MiXCR anew, one entry per CDR3 protein. The repertoire holds about 28,000 distinct CDR3 sequences, with 5.7% as singletons. Specimen: whole blood. The receptors come from an adult who was a healthcare worker with PCR-confirmed SARS-CoV-2 infection or an uninfected control (not recorded which). The CDR3 runs from the conserved cysteine through the conserved F or W.

j_gene,v_gene,len,CDR3aa
TRBJ2-3,TRBV7-9,13,CASSLNSLDTQYF
TRBJ1-5,TRBV29-1,13,CSAQGKGDQPQHF
TRBJ2-7,TRBV2,14,CASSEGRQFYEQYF
TRBJ1-2,TRBV29-1,14,CSVDRGLVSNGYTF
TRBJ2-7,TRBV5-1,15,CASSYTGTSGYEQYF
TRBJ2-3,TRBV19,13,CASSMTGEDTQYF
TRBJ2-1,TRBV7-7,13,CASSLSTGNEQFF
TRBJ2-7,TRBV12-3/TRBV12-4,13,CASSYPGTYEQYF
TRBJ2-3,TRBV2,14,CASRVGQSTDTQYF
TRBJ2-1,TRBV6-2/TRBV6-3,15,CASSYSRGVNNEQFF
TRBJ2-5,TRBV5-4,13,CASSLDPEETQYF
TRBJ1-1,TRBV7-9,10,CASSFTEAFF
TRBJ1-1,TRBV29-1,13,CSVGRLLGTEAFF
TRBJ2-1,TRBV30,14,CAWSVLGLNSEQFF
TRBJ2-3,TRBV6-4,13,CASSDSPRDTQYF
TRBJ2-3,TRBV28,16,CASSSLVSGGGDTQYF
TRBJ2-3,TRBV7-2,14,CASSLVWGTDTQYF
TRBJ2-4,TRBV5-1,13,CASSLDGGNIQYF
TRBJ1-5,TRBV10-3,14,CAIRGTGANQPQHF
TRBJ1-5,TRBV5-1,14,CASSLLDGNQPQHF
TRBJ2-1,TRBV4-3,15,CASSLRQGAGNEQFF
TRBJ2-1,TRBV6-6,12,CATRPDVNEQFF
TRBJ2-1,TRBV4-2,15,CASSQDLGGYGEQFF
TRBJ2-3,TRBV5-6,17,CASSTWEDPFSTDTQYF
TRBJ1-3,TRBV6-1,14,CASSGQNSGNTIYF
TRBJ2-1,TRBV29-1,10,CSAGWDEQFF
TRBJ2-7,TRBV27,13,CASSLRSFPMVYF
TRBJ2-3,TRBV28,13,CASIFPGRDTQYF
TRBJ2-7,TRBV7-6,15,CASSFLGQGDYEQYF
TRBJ1-1,TRBV29-1,12,CSVGTGFAEAFF
TRBJ2-2,TRBV6-5,14,CASSYVGTTGELFF
TRBJ2-4,TRBV4-3,13,CASSHQTDTVQYF
TRBJ2-3,TRBV29-1,13,CSVGSSGADTQYF
TRBJ2-7,TRBV28,14,CASRPGQRFYEQYF
TRBJ2-7,TRBV4-3,16,CASSQGFGQVPYEQYF
TRBJ2-3,TRBV10-1,15,CASSVTSGSTDTQYF
TRBJ1-5,TRBV3-1,16,CASSQAHNRKKQPQHF
TRBJ2-6,TRBV7-2,15,CASRLALSGANVLTF
TRBJ1-3,TRBV12-3/TRBV12-4,13,CANTEISGNTIYF
TRBJ2-1,TRBV2,13,CASQGGFYNEQFF
TRBJ1-2,TRBV15,14,CATSREVGNYGYTF
TRBJ1-1,TRBV25-1,11,CASSDRTEAFF
TRBJ2-7,TRBV19,14,CASSIPGVTYEQYF
TRBJ2-5,TRBV7-2,14,CASSKQGRQGTQYF
TRBJ1-2,TRBV20-1,12,CSASSSLGGYTF
TRBJ2-1,TRBV7-6,15,CASSGGSVLYNEQFF